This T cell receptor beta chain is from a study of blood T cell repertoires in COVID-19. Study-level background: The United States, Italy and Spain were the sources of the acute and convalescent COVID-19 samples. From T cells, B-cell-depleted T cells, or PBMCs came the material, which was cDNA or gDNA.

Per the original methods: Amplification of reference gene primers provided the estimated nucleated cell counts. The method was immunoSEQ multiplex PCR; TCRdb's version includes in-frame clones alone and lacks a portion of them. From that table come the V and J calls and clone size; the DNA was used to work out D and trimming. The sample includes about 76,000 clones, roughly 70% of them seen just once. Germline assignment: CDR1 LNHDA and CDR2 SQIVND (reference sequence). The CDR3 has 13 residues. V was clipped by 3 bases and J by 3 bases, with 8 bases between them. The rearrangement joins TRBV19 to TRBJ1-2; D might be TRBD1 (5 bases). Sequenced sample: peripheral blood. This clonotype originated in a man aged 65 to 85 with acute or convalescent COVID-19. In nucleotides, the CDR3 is TGTGCCAGTAGTATCCAGGGTGACTATGGCTACACCTTC. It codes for CASSIQGDYGYTF.